The clone carrying this T cell receptor (beta chain) was seen only a few times. This specimen belongs to a study of T cells in Graves' hyperthyroidism and ophthalmopathy. Germline V gene lookup returns CDR1 SEHNR and CDR2 FQNEAQ (reference sequence). Germline trimming cut 8 bases from V and 2 bases from J; bases unmatched to any gene: 8. This CDR3 is 14 amino acids long. TCR beta CDR3 regions were amplified from RNA transcripts. During a first-round RT-PCR of the TCR CDR3, the HTBI primer set was used. TCRdb used MiXCR to reprocess the multiplex PCR reads, holding one entry per CDR3 protein. The repertoire holds fewer than 900,000 distinct CDR3 sequences, about 17% seen once, with around 15% in the top ten.

This receptor was taken from a woman in her 50s with Graves' hyperthyroidism that later progressed to Graves' ophthalmopathy. V usage is TRBV7-9 and J usage is TRBJ2-7; 8 bases fit TRBD1. The sample taken for sequencing was blood. DNA for the CDR3: TGTGCCAGCTCGAGGGACAGGCCGACCTACGAGCAGTACTTC. This translates into CASSRDRPTYEQYF.